The 3 T cell receptor beta chains listed next were all sequenced from one sample in a study of CD8 T cells in Susac syndrome. The authors reverse transcribed roughly 0.5 to 1 ug RNA with random hexamers. MiXCR, run by TCRdb on the immunoSEQ multiplex PCR reads, gives a single entry per CDR3 protein. The table records roughly 200,000 distinct CDR3 sequences, approximately 94% of them present only once. The sample consisted of CD4+ T cells from PBMCs. These receptors were collected from a human donor in good health.

CDR3 in amino acids: CASSLDGAGGYTF. The CDR3 DNA reads as TGTGCCAGCAGCTTGGACGGCGCTGGTGGCTACACCTTC. This sequence joins TRBV5-6 and TRBJ1-2; D gene ambiguous. The CDR3 covers 13 residues. Germline lookup yields CDR1 SGHDT and CDR2 YYEEEE. The germline V and J ends were trimmed by 0 bases and 7 bases, with 10 bases remaining between them.

The rearrangement uses TRBV20-1 and TRBJ2-7, with TRBD2 as a possible D gene (6 bases). The germline CDR1 and CDR2 sequences are DFQATT and SNEGSKA (reference sequence). V was trimmed by 6 bases and J by 1 base, leaving 16 bases between them. The CDR3 is 14 residues long. This chain's CDR3 is CSAPSRGGSYEQYV. DNA for the CDR3: TGCAGTGCCCCATCGCGGGGTGGTTCCTACGAGCAGTACGTC.

The chain combines TRBV5-1 with TRBJ2-7, with TRBD1 matching 10 bases. This CDR3 is built from 16 residues. Germline V gene lookup returns CDR1 SGHRS and CDR2 YFSETQ. V was pared by 0 bases and J by 1 base, with 4 bases of the junction left unmatched. The CDR3 DNA reads as TGCGCCAGCAGCTTGGTAGTGGACAGGGGGTCCTACGAGCAGTACTTC. Translated, it gives CASSLVVDRGSYEQYF.